The 22 T cell receptor beta chains in this list originate from one sample, sequenced in a study of blood T cell repertoires in COVID-19. The assay was immunoSEQ multiplex PCR, and TCRdb's table has in-frame clones only and misses some. This table has fewer than 150,000 clones, roughly 83% appearing once. The sample taken for sequencing was peripheral blood. The receptors stem from a woman aged 50 to 60 with acute or convalescent COVID-19.

The chain is built from TRBV5-4 and TRBJ1-2; D remains unclear. Germline CDR1 is SGHNT and CDR2 is YYREEE (reference sequence). V shed 2 bases and J shed 5 bases, with 10 bases lying between them. CDR3 length equals 13 residues. The CDR3 spells CASSLAQVYGYTF. CDR3 bases: TGTGCCAGCAGCTTAGCTCAGGTATATGGCTACACCTTC. Full variable domain (missing parts from reference TRBV5-4 and TRBJ1-2): ETGVTQSPTHLIKTRGQQVTLRCSSQSGHNTVSWYQQALGQGPQFIFQYYREEENGRGNFPPRFSGLQFPNYSSELNVNALELDDSALYLCASSLAQVYGYTFGSGTRLTVV.

This sequence joins TRBV3-1 (or the pseudogene TRBV3-2) and TRBJ2-7, with D perhaps matching TRBD2 (5 bases). Between the trimmed V and J ends, which lost 4 bases and 1 base, there was a span of 11 bases. CDR3 size: 14 residues. In germline, CDR1 is LGHDT, CDR2 YNNKEL (reference sequence). The CDR3 DNA reads as TGTGCCAGCAGCCTCTCGAGGGAATCCTACGAGCAGTACTTC. As protein: CASSLSRESYEQYF.

The chain joins TRBV7-9 to TRBJ2-3; 8 bases fit TRBD1. The germline V gene encodes CDR1 SEHNR and CDR2 FQNEAQ (reference sequence). CDR3 length: 19 amino acids. V trimming: 1 base; J trimming: 0 bases; junction bases outside the gene matches: 12. The CDR3 DNA reads as TGTGCCAGCAGCTTAGGACGGACCTACAGGGGGTGGAGCACAGATACGCAGTATTTT. It encodes CASSLGRTYRGWSTDTQYF.

The table lists this clone with a count of one. The chain recombines TRBV3-1 (or the pseudogene TRBV3-2) with TRBJ2-2; TRBD1 agrees at 9 bases. The CDR3 has 15 amino acids. Germline trimming cut 2 bases from V and 6 bases from J; bases unmatched to any gene: 4. The germline gives CDR1 LGHDT, CDR2 YNNKEL (reference sequence). This CDR3 is CASSQPGQGSGELFF. CDR3 DNA: TGTGCCAGCAGCCAACCGGGACAGGGCTCCGGGGAGCTGTTTTTT.

The count of this clone is one. This rearrangement joins TRBV6-5 to TRBJ1-2; D gene unclear. Looked up from germline, CDR1 is MNHEY and CDR2 is SVGAGI. The CDR3 consists of 13 residues. Trimming took off 2 bases at V and 4 bases at J, with 8 bases between the two ends. This CDR3 reads CASSYGSLYGYTF. The CDR3 coding sequence is TGTGCCAGCAGTTACGGGAGCCTCTATGGCTACACCTTC.

V usage is TRBV18 and J usage is TRBJ1-2; D call uncertain. Trimming stripped 3 bases from V and 1 base from J, with 3 bases between. The CDR3 consists of 12 residues. CDR1 KGHSH and CDR2 LQKENI come from the germline V gene. CDR3 in DNA: TGTGCCAGCTCACCCTATAACTATGGCTACACCTTC. Its translation is CASSPYNYGYTF.

This sequence joins TRBV25-1 and TRBJ1-5; 9 bases line up with TRBD1. CDR1 and CDR2 (germline): MGHDK, SYGVNS. Trimming at V came to 3 bases and at J to 4 bases, leaving 4 bases not matched to a gene. The CDR3 consists of 15 residues. The CDR3 nucleotides read TGTGCCAGCAGTGAGGGGGGACAGGGAAATCAGCCCCAGCATTTT. Translating it yields CASSEGGQGNQPQHF.

The rearrangement uses TRBV19 and TRBJ1-5; TRBD1 matches 8 bases. The germline V gene encodes CDR1 LNHDA and CDR2 SQIVND (reference sequence). J was trimmed by 6 bases and V by 5 bases; bases with no gene match: 12. The CDR3 is made up of 16 amino acids. The CDR3 sequence: CASSLRTGMRIQPQHF. The CDR3 DNA sequence: TGTGCCAGTAGTCTCCGGACAGGGATGAGAATTCAGCCCCAGCATTTT.

The chain combines TRBV9 with TRBJ2-3; 8 bases are a match to TRBD1. This CDR3 has 17 residues. Germline V gene sequence: CDR1 SGDLS, CDR2 YYNGEE. Losses at the gene ends were 3 bases for V and 2 bases for J; bases not matched to a gene: 11. For the CDR3, the DNA is TGTGCCAGCAGCGACGAGACAGGGGAATCTCCCACAGATACGCAGTATTTT. Residues: CASSDETGESPTDTQYF.

The chain employs TRBV6-1 and TRBJ2-7; maybe TRBD2 (5 bases). The germline V and J ends were trimmed by 4 bases and 3 bases, with 25 bases remaining between them. CDR3 length equals 18 residues. CDR1 is MNHNS, CDR2 SASEGT, per germline. CDR3 nucleotide sequence: TGTGCCAGCAGTGCATCCACGGGATTAGGCGCTCTCAACTACGAGCAGTACTTC. It specifies CASSASTGLGALNYEQYF.

This chain connects TRBV27 to TRBJ2-6; no clear D gene. The germline V gene encodes CDR1 MNHEY and CDR2 SMNVEV (reference sequence). V was cut by 5 bases and J by 0 bases, with 5 bases left in between. This CDR3 has 14 amino acids. The DNA for the CDR3 is TGTGCCAGCAGTCTCTTCTCTGGGGCCAACGTCCTGACTTTC. It translates to CASSLFSGANVLTF.

This rearrangement joins TRBV5-6 to TRBJ2-7; 10 bases map to TRBD2. There are 14 residues in the CDR3. Trimming took 4 bases from V and 6 from J; bases not matched to a gene: 7. Germline V gene data show CDR1 as SGHDT and CDR2 as YYEEEE. This CDR3 is CASSQSGGATEQYF. CDR3 bases: TGTGCCAGCAGCCAGAGCGGGGGGGCGACCGAGCAGTACTTC.

The chain recombines TRBV11-2 with TRBJ1-2; 8 bases map to TRBD1. The CDR3 is 15 amino acids. Germline assignment: CDR1 SGHAT and CDR2 FQNNGV. V trimming: 5 bases; J trimming: 7 bases; junction bases outside the gene matches: 12. The CDR3: CASSPRGPTSGGYTF. DNA of the CDR3: TGTGCCAGCAGCCCCAGGGGGCCAACTTCGGGTGGCTACACCTTC.

This clone has only a few counts. This rearrangement joins TRBV9 to TRBJ1-1; 12 nucleotides agree with TRBD1. The CDR3 extends over 21 amino acids. Germline V gene data show CDR1 as SGDLS and CDR2 as YYNGEE. Losses at the gene ends were 3 bases for V and 0 bases for J; bases not matched to a gene: 18. CDR3 protein: CASSATRPGTGGIEMNTEAFF. DNA for the CDR3: TGTGCCAGCAGCGCAACACGACCCGGGACAGGGGGCATCGAAATGAACACTGAAGCTTTCTTT.

This chain connects TRBV5-1 to TRBJ2-7; D call uncertain. V was shortened by 3 bases and J by 9 bases, with 10 bases between the two germline ends. The CDR3 is 11 amino acids. Germline V gene data show CDR1 as SGHRS and CDR2 as YFSETQ. The CDR3 region is CASSSGDLQYF. The CDR3 bases are TGCGCCAGCAGCTCCGGAGACTTGCAGTACTTC.

The J gene is TRBJ1-4, the V gene TRBV6-5; 10 bases map to TRBD1. Germline CDR1 is MNHEY and CDR2 is SVGAGI. The CDR3 is made up of 14 amino acids. V was pared by 6 bases and J by 9 bases, with 7 bases of the junction left unmatched. The CDR3 bases are TGTGCCAGCAGAGAGGGACAGGGGAGGCAAAAACTGTTTTTT. Its protein product is CASREGQGRQKLFF.

V and J are TRBV9 and TRBJ2-6; 7 bases align to TRBD1. With V trimmed by 4 bases and J by 2 bases, 6 bases remained unmatched. Germline CDR1 SGDLS, CDR2 YYNGEE. This CDR3 is built from 16 residues. The CDR3 is CASSLRTGAGANVLTF. The CDR3 DNA reads TGTGCCAGCAGCCTCCGCACAGGGGCTGGGGCCAACGTCCTGACTTTC.

The genes are TRBV5-8 and TRBJ2-7, with TRBD1 identical over 11 bases. The CDR3 covers 14 residues. Germline V lookup: CDR1 SGHTS, CDR2 YDEGEE. With 2 bases clipped from V and 7 bases from J, the junction kept 5 bases outside the gene matches. The chain's CDR3 is CASSFGQGAREQYF. The CDR3, as DNA: TGTGCCAGCAGCTTCGGACAGGGGGCGCGAGAGCAGTACTTC.

The rearrangement joins TRBV27 to TRBJ1-2; D gene unclear. Germline-derived CDR1 and CDR2 are MNHEY and SMNVEV (reference sequence). With 0 bases removed from V and 2 bases from J, the gap between germline ends came to 4 bases. This CDR3 region has 13 residues. CDR3 nucleotides: TGTGCCAGCAGTTTATCCATGAACTATGGCTACACCTTC. Translating it yields CASSLSMNYGYTF.

V gene TRBV19 combines with J gene TRBJ1-1, with TRBD1 matching 8 bases. V shed 5 bases and J 0 bases; nucleotides not matched to a gene: 5. The germline V gene encodes CDR1 LNHDA and CDR2 SQIVND (reference sequence). The CDR3 length is 15 residues. The CDR3 here is CASSPRTGLNTEAFF. The CDR3 nucleotides read TGTGCCAGTAGTCCCCGGACAGGGTTGAACACTGAAGCTTTCTTT.

V is TRBV18 and J is TRBJ2-1, with a weak D call TRBD2 (6 bases). CDR1 and CDR2 (germline): KGHSH, LQKENI. Trimming took off 0 bases at V and 0 bases at J, with 21 bases between the two ends. The CDR3 length is 20 residues. CDR3 in DNA: TGTGCCAGCTCACCACCGAGCGGGTTAGTTGGAGAGGGCTCCTACAATGAGCAGTTCTTC. As protein: CASSPPSGLVGEGSYNEQFF. Variable domain in full (rest from reference TRBV18 and TRBJ2-1): NAGVMQNPRHLVRRRGQEARLRCSPMKGHSHVYWYRQLPEEGLKFMVYLQKENIIDESGMPKERFSAEFPKEGPSILRIQQVVRGDSAAYFCASSPPSGLVGEGSYNEQFFGPGTRLTVL.

As to this clone: The same CDR3 can be traced to other DNA sequences in this sample. This chain uses TRBV30 with TRBJ1-5; D is possibly TRBD1 (5 bases). The CDR3 covers 14 residues. V lost 0 bases, J lost 2 bases, and 8 bases lay in between. The germline V gene encodes CDR1 GTSNPN and CDR2 SVGIG (reference sequence). The CDR3 DNA reads as TGTGCCTGGAGTGTGCAGGGTGGCAATCAGCCCCAGCATTTT. It encodes CAWSVQGGNQPQHF. The full variable domain, with the rest looked up from reference TRBV30 and TRBJ1-5, is SQTIHQWPATLVQPVGSPLSLECTVEGTSNPNLYWYRQAAGRGLQLLFYSVGIGQISSEVPQNLSASRPQDRQFILSSKKLLLSDSGFYLCAWSVQGGNQPQHFGDGTRLSIL.